This T cell receptor beta chain was recovered during a study of PD-L1 blockade in urothelial cancer. Study details: Blood was subjected to analysis at 3 weeks (second dose) and 6 weeks following treatment start.

Measured with immunoSEQ multiplex PCR; TCRdb has only the in-frame clones, and not every one. This sample carries approximately 63,000 clones, roughly four fifths of them seen once, and the ten largest clones take over 1.5%. Looked up from germline, CDR1 is SGHRS and CDR2 is YFSETQ. This CDR3 contains 15 residues. With V trimmed by 3 bases and J by 3 bases, 5 bases remained unmatched. As to time point: pretreatment peripheral blood. The cohort comprised individuals with locally advanced or metastatic urothelial carcinoma. Source: PBMCs, taken around atezolizumab (anti-PD-L1) treatment. The clonotype comes from a man in his 70s with urothelial cancer. This chain joins TRBV5-1 and TRBJ2-1; 8 nucleotides align to TRBD2. CDR3 protein: CASSSGSGSYNEQFF. The CDR3 coding sequence is TGCGCCAGCAGCTCCGGCAGCGGGAGCTACAATGAGCAGTTCTTC.